Sequencing of this TCR beta chain was carried out in a study of blood T cell repertoires in COVID-19. Study in general: Whether acute or convalescent, the COVID-19 samples came from the United States, Italy and Spain. Sample material is recorded as cDNA or gDNA derived from T cells, B-cell-depleted T cells, or PBMCs.

Some clones are missing from TCRdb's copy, which holds only in-frame ones; the method was immunoSEQ multiplex PCR. The data show more than 100,000 clones, with about 79% seen just once and 2.3% held by the top ten. V dropped 3 bases and J dropped 3 bases, with 12 bases sitting between them. The CDR3 loop spans 15 amino acids. Germline CDR1 reads MNHEY; CDR2 reads SVGEGT. The rearrangement joins TRBV6-2 or TRBV6-3 to TRBJ1-3; D remains ambiguous. Sequencing used peripheral blood. This TCR was recovered from a man in his 70s with acute or convalescent COVID-19. The CDR3 loop reads CASSYSEEHGNTIYF. Here the CDR3 DNA reads TGTGCCAGCAGTTATTCCGAGGAGCATGGAAACACCATATATTTT.